These 30 T cell receptor beta chains were sequenced from one sample in a study of blood T cell repertoires in COVID-19. Sequencing used immunoSEQ multiplex PCR; TCRdb keeps in-frame clones, though not all of them. There are around 150,000 clones in the sample; 85% to 90% occur only once, and 4.3% lies in the top ten. The sample comprised peripheral blood. The receptors were gathered from a woman aged 40 to 55 with acute or convalescent COVID-19.

V is TRBV28 and J is TRBJ2-7, with D possibly matching TRBD1 (5 bases). Germline lookup yields CDR1 MDHEN and CDR2 SYDVKM. Trimming removed 6 bases from V and 3 bases from J, with 18 bases in between. The CDR3 has 15 amino acids. As DNA, the CDR3 is TGTGCCAGCAGCTCAGCCTCAGGGATGCGCTACGAGCAGTACTTC. Amino acid sequence: CASSSASGMRYEQYF.

The chain employs TRBV19 and TRBJ1-5; 7 nucleotides align to TRBD1. The length of the CDR3 is 14 residues. Per germline, CDR1 LNHDA and CDR2 SQIVND (reference sequence). V lost 6 bases, J lost 4 bases, and 6 bases stayed unmatched. The CDR3: CASRPGQINQPQHF. The CDR3 DNA sequence: TGTGCCAGTAGGCCGGGACAGATTAATCAGCCCCAGCATTTT.

The sample holds many counts of this clone. The rearrangement uses TRBV9 and TRBJ1-1; D not resolved. Looked up from germline, CDR1 is SGDLS and CDR2 is YYNGEE. V lost 5 bases, J lost 1 base, and 24 bases lay in between. This CDR3 comprises 18 residues. CDR3: CASSDSSFLRSRNTEAFF. The CDR3 DNA sequence: TGTGCCAGCAGTGACTCTAGTTTTTTGCGCTCGCGGAACACTGAAGCTTTCTTT.

This clone was observed a single time. The chain joins TRBV21-1 to TRBJ2-1; the D call TRBD2 from the table was never checked on the DNA. TRBV21-1 is listed as a pseudogene. This CDR3 spans 16 amino acids. The CDR3 DNA sequence: TGTGCCAGCAGCGGAAGCGGGGGGGAGTCTCACAATGAGCAGTTCTTC. It yields the protein CASSGSGGESHNEQFF.

The rearrangement uses TRBV3-1 (or the pseudogene TRBV3-2) and TRBJ1-2, with 7 bases that match TRBD1. V dropped 2 bases and J dropped 7; count of bases not matched to a gene: 13. Per germline, CDR1 LGHDT and CDR2 YNNKEL (reference sequence). This CDR3 spans 16 amino acids. As DNA, the CDR3 is TGTGCCAGCAGCCAAAAGGGCACCGACAGGGTAGTTGGCTACACCTTC. Its translation is CASSQKGTDRVVGYTF.

CDR3 residues: CASSSTKGNSPLHF. CDR3 DNA sequence: TGCGCCAGCAGCTCGACAAAAGGCAATTCACCCCTCCACTTT. The genes are TRBV4-3 and TRBJ1-6, with D hard to call. The V gene's germline CDR1 is LGHNA and CDR2 YSLEER. Trimming removed 5 bases from V and 7 bases from J, with 12 bases in between. The CDR3 is 14 residues long.

The V and J genes are TRBV5-1 and TRBJ2-5; 11 bases agree with TRBD1. CDR1 is SGHRS and CDR2 is YFSETQ in the germline V gene. The CDR3 loop spans 16 amino acids. Trimming took 1 base from V and 5 from J; bases not matched to a gene: 7. As DNA, the CDR3 is TGCGCCAGCAGCTTGAGAGGACAGGGGGCTTGGGAGACCCAGTACTTC. Translating gives CASSLRGQGAWETQYF.

The chain links TRBV12-3 or TRBV12-4 to TRBJ1-5; D might be TRBD1 (5 bases). The CDR3 is made up of 11 amino acids. V was pared by 5 bases and J by 10 bases, with 9 bases between. The CDR3 loop reads CASSHGGPQHF. CDR3 bases: TGTGCCAGCAGTCACGGGGGTCCCCAGCATTTT.

The genes are TRBV29-1 and TRBJ1-1, with D perhaps TRBD1 (6 bases). Trimming stripped 6 bases from V and 1 base from J, with 21 bases between. Germline values: CDR1 SQVTM, CDR2 ANQGSEA. The CDR3 has 16 amino acids. The CDR3 nucleotides are TGCAGCGTCGAACCAATCACAGGGAAGAAGAACACTGAAGCTTTCTTT. Translation: CSVEPITGKKNTEAFF.

This clone was observed many times. The chain joins TRBV20-1 to TRBJ2-3, with 10 bases lining up with TRBD2. This CDR3 region has 16 residues. The germline V gene has CDR1 DFQATT and CDR2 SNEGSKA (reference sequence). V shed 3 bases, J shed 6 bases, and the junction held 12 bases outside the gene matches. The CDR3 region has the DNA TGCAGTGCTAGTGAAGCGGGAGGGGGAGCTAGTGATACGCAGTATTTT. This codes for CSASEAGGGASDTQYF.

The chain carries TRBV10-3 and TRBJ1-5, with a possible D match to TRBD1 (6 bases). The CDR3 consists of 13 residues. Germline lookup yields CDR1 ENHRY and CDR2 SYGVKD. The V gene lost 3 bases and the J gene lost 15 bases, with 18 bases spanning the gap. In DNA form, the CDR3 reads TGTGCCATCAGTGACCCAGGGGCGGTGGACATGCATTTT. It is translated as CAISDPGAVDMHF.

The chain recombines TRBV14 with TRBJ1-1, with D possibly TRBD1 on 5 matching bases. Trimming cost V 4 bases and J 1 base, with 16 bases left between them. Germline CDR1 SGHDN, CDR2 FVKESK. This CDR3 region has 16 residues. CDR3 loop: CASSLLAGVRNTEAFF. In DNA form, the CDR3 reads TGTGCCAGCAGCCTCCTTGCGGGGGTTAGGAACACTGAAGCTTTCTTT.

This clone was recorded once. V gene TRBV2 combines with J gene TRBJ1-1; 7 nucleotides agree with TRBD1. This CDR3 comprises 18 residues. V gave up 3 bases and J gave up 1 base; unmatched junction bases: 14. Germline V CDR1 and CDR2: SNHLY, FYNNEI. CDR3 nucleotides: TGTGCCAGCAGTGAGGTTGGGACAGTCAACGTTAAGAACACTGAAGCTTTCTTT. Translation gives CASSEVGTVNVKNTEAFF.

J is TRBJ1-2 and V is TRBV5-1; D is ambiguous. V gave up 5 bases and J gave up 2 bases, with 13 bases separating them. CDR3 length: 14 amino acids. Germline assignment: CDR1 SGHRS and CDR2 YFSETQ. This chain's CDR3 is CASRTSSGNYGYTF. The CDR3 DNA reads TGCGCCAGCAGAACATCTTCGGGAAACTATGGCTACACCTTC.

This clone was counted a few times. This chain uses TRBV12-3 or TRBV12-4 with TRBJ2-7; D perhaps matches TRBD1 (5 bases). V shed 8 bases and J shed 2 bases, with 13 bases lying between them. This CDR3 is built from 13 residues. The CDR3, as DNA: TGTGCCAGCCGAGACAGTAATACCTACGAGCAGTACTTC. Protein: CASRDSNTYEQYF.

This rearrangement joins TRBV19 to TRBJ1-2, with TRBD1 as a possible D gene (6 bases). V lost 6 bases, J lost 4 bases, and 15 bases lay in between. CDR3 length equals 14 residues. Germline CDR1 is LNHDA and CDR2 is SQIVND (reference sequence). The CDR3 nucleotides read TGTGCCAGTAGCAGATTGGACAGCCCCTATGGCTACACCTTC. This gives the protein CASSRLDSPYGYTF.

This rearrangement joins TRBV6-5 to TRBJ2-7; 8 nucleotides agree with TRBD1. V dropped 6 bases and J dropped 5; count of bases not matched to a gene: 12. The CDR3 is made up of 15 amino acids. CDR1 is MNHEY and CDR2 is SVGAGI in the germline V gene. The CDR3 here is CASSPPGTGGNEQYF. In DNA form, the CDR3 reads TGTGCCAGCAGCCCCCCAGGGACAGGAGGAAACGAGCAGTACTTC.

The chain couples TRBV12-3 or TRBV12-4 to TRBJ2-2, with D possibly being TRBD1 (8 bases). V was pared by 6 bases and J by 6 bases, with 11 bases between. The CDR3 totals 13 residues. Here the CDR3 reads CASRTGGAGELFF. Here the CDR3 DNA reads TGTGCCAGCAGAACAGGGGGGGCCGGGGAGCTGTTTTTT.

The chain couples TRBV6-5 to TRBJ1-2; the D gene is possibly TRBD1 (5 bases). The germline CDR1 and CDR2 sequences are MNHEY and SVGAGI. This CDR3 is 12 amino acids long. With 8 bases removed from V and 1 base from J, the gap between germline ends came to 8 bases. The CDR3 region has the DNA TGTGCCAGCTCAGGGTTTAACTATGGCTACACCTTC. Its translation: CASSGFNYGYTF.

CDR3 DNA: TGTGCCTGGAGCGCATGGCTGGTCAGCTCCTACGAGCAGTACTTC. Translation: CAWSAWLVSSYEQYF. The rearrangement links TRBV30 to TRBJ2-7; the D is unclear. The V end lost 3 bases, the J end lost 0 bases, and 15 bases lay between the germline ends. The V gene's germline CDR1 is GTSNPN and CDR2 SVGIG (reference sequence). CDR3 length: 15 amino acids.

The rearrangement uses TRBV9 and TRBJ1-4; weak D call: TRBD1 (6 bases). Germline V lookup: CDR1 SGDLS, CDR2 YYNGEE. The CDR3 sequence is 14 residues long. Between the trimmed V and J ends, which lost 4 bases and 8 bases, there was a span of 15 bases. CDR3 DNA: TGTGCCAGCAGCCCGAGGGACACGAGAGAAAAACTGTTTTTT. Protein product: CASSPRDTREKLFF.

The CDR3: CASTVSGSGTDTQYF. The CDR3 DNA reads TGCGCCAGCACGGTCTCCGGGAGTGGCACAGATACGCAGTATTTT. This chain joins TRBV4-3 and TRBJ2-3; a weak D match, TRBD2 (6 bases). The CDR3 length is 15 residues. CDR1 LGHNA and CDR2 YSLEER come from the germline V gene. V was pared by 7 bases and J by 1 base, with 15 bases between.

With respect to this clone: Relative to the germline gene, one junction end is altered; a read error may explain this. The V gene is TRBV2, the J gene TRBJ2-3, with TRBD2 identical over 8 bases. The CDR3 contains 15 residues. CDR1 and CDR2 from the germline V gene are SNHLY and FYNNEI. CDR3 sequence reads: CASSKAGEGADTQYF. The CDR3 coding sequence is TGTGCCAGCAGTAAAGCGGGAGAGGGGGCAGATACGCAGTATTTT.

This clone turned up a few times. J is TRBJ1-5 and V is TRBV12-5, with 7 bases lining up with TRBD1. The CDR3 extends over 12 amino acids. V shed 5 bases, J shed 6 bases, and the junction held 1 base outside the gene matches. CDR1 is LGHNT and CDR2 is FRNRAP in the germline V gene. The CDR3 DNA is TGTGCTAGTGGTACAGGGGTTCAGCCCCAGCATTTT. It codes for CASGTGVQPQHF.

CDR3 nucleotides: TGTGCCAGCAGCCCCTCACTAGCGGGGTATGAGCAGTTCTTC. It specifies CASSPSLAGYEQFF. The chain carries TRBV7-3 and TRBJ2-1; 10 nucleotides align to TRBD2. J lost 8 bases, V lost 5 bases, and 6 bases had no gene match. The germline V gene has CDR1 SGHTA and CDR2 FQGTGA. The length of the CDR3 is 14 residues.

This chain links TRBV7-2 with TRBJ2-7; D not resolved. The CDR3 consists of 13 residues. CDR1 is SGHTA and CDR2 is FQGNSA in the germline V gene. V lost 5 bases to trimming and J lost 1 base, with 9 bases between them. CDR3 protein: CASSPTWSYEQYF. The CDR3 DNA follows: TGTGCCAGCAGCCCGACTTGGTCCTACGAGCAGTACTTC.

The gene calls are TRBV6-5 and TRBJ1-2; TRBD1 might be the D (5 bases). The CDR3 totals 16 residues. V was pared by 0 bases and J by 3 bases, with 14 bases between. CDR1 is MNHEY, CDR2 SVGAGI, per germline. CDR3 sequence reads: CASSYSGWGEDYGYTF. The CDR3 bases are TGTGCCAGCAGTTACTCGGGCTGGGGGGAGGACTATGGCTACACCTTC.

The genes are TRBV7-2 and TRBJ1-2; a possible D gene is TRBD1 (5 bases). Trimming pared 4 bases from V and 11 bases from J, leaving 17 bases between. Germline assignment: CDR1 SGHTA and CDR2 FQGNSA. The length of the CDR3 is 13 residues. The CDR3 DNA follows: TGTGCCAGCAGCTCCTACCCGACGGAGGGGTACACCTTC. It specifies CASSSYPTEGYTF.

J is TRBJ1-1 and V is TRBV27, with D possibly being TRBD1 (5 bases). This CDR3 spans 13 amino acids. Germline lookup yields CDR1 MNHEY and CDR2 SMNVEV (reference sequence). V was shortened by 4 bases and J by 3 bases, with 9 bases between the two germline ends. This chain's CDR3 is CASSYGGDTEAFF. CDR3 bases: TGTGCCAGCAGTTACGGGGGTGACACTGAAGCTTTCTTT.

The V gene is TRBV9, the J gene TRBJ1-5; D gene ambiguous. Looked up from germline, CDR1 is SGDLS and CDR2 is YYNGEE. V gave up 8 bases and J gave up 6 bases, with 12 bases separating them. The CDR3 loop spans 12 amino acids. DNA of the CDR3: TGTGCCAGAAAGCGTAGAGGTCAGCCCCAGCATTTT. Its translation: CARKRRGQPQHF. Looking up the rest from reference TRBV9 and TRBJ1-5 gives the full variable domain: DSGVTQTPKHLITATGQRVTLRCSPRSGDLSVYWYQQSLDQGLQFLIQYYNGEERAKGNILERFSAQQFPDLHSELNLSSLELGDSALYFCARKRRGQPQHFGDGTRLSIL.